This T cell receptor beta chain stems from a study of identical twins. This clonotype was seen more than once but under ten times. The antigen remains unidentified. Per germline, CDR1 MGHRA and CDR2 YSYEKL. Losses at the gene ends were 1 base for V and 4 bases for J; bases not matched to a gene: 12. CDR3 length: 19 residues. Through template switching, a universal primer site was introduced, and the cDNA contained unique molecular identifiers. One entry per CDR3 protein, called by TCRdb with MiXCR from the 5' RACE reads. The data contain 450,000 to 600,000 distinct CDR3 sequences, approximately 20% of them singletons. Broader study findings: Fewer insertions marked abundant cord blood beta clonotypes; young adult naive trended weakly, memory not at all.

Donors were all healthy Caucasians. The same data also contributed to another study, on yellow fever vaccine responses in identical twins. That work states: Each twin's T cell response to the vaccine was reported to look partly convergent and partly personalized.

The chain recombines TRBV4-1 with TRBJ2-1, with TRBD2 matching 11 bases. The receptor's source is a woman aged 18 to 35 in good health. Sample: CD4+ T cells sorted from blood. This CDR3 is CASSQGVIAGGGAYNEQFF. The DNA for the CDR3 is TGCGCCAGCAGCCAAGGGGTTATAGCGGGAGGGGGGGCTTACAATGAGCAGTTCTTC.